A selection of T cell receptor beta chains follows, all from one sample in a study of cytomegalovirus exposure and HLA in healthy donors. Repertoires were generated with immunoSEQ multiplex PCR, while TCRdb's copy carries only in-frame clones and drops some. This sample yields 100,000 or so clones, of which over 60% are seen a single time; under 5% belongs to the top ten. The sequenced material came from PBMCs. Every receptor here comes from a female donor in good health and CMV-seropositive. Each CDR3 is given with its conserved first and last residue. Each record gives: J gene, clone size, V gene, D gene, CDR3 DNA, CDR3 protein. D genes are given only for firm matches. A row's size may be missing; if present it is once, few, many or a size class.

>TRBJ2-3|.|TRBV6-6|TRBD2
TGTGCCAGCAGTTACCGGGGGGGGACAGATACGCAGTATTTT
CASSYRGGTDTQYF
>TRBJ2-3|.|TRBV7-6|TRBD2
TGTGCCAGCAGCCCACTAGCGGGAGGAACAGATACGCAGTATTTT
CASSPLAGGTDTQYF
>TRBJ2-2|.|TRBV9|.
TGTGCCAGCAGCCCCCGTCGCGAAGCGGGCACCGGGGAGCTGTTTTTT
CASSPRREAGTGELFF
>TRBJ2-7|.|TRBV7-9|.
TGTGCCAGCAGCTTAGCGGTCGGAGGACTCAGCTCCTACGAGCAGTACTTC
CASSLAVGGLSSYEQYF
>TRBJ1-6|once|TRBV6-1|.
TGTGCCAGCAGTGACCACTTGGTAGTGGATTCACCCCTCCACTTT
CASSDHLVVDSPLHF
>TRBJ2-5|.|TRBV5-6|TRBD1
TGTGCCAGCAGCACCAGGACAGGGGATTATTCGGAGACCCAGTACTTC
CASSTRTGDYSETQYF
>TRBJ2-5|once|TRBV7-2|.
TGTGCCAGCAGCCGGGACTACCAAGAGACCCAGTACTTC
CASSRDYQETQYF
>TRBJ2-7|.|TRBV7-2|.
TGTGCCAGCAGTTCTGGACAGATCAGCTCCTACGAGCAGTACTTC
CASSSGQISSYEQYF
>TRBJ1-3|.|TRBV4-1|.
TGCGCCAGCAGCCGAGCTGACAGCCTTGGAAACACCATATATTTT
CASSRADSLGNTIYF
>TRBJ2-7|.|TRBV6-5|.
TGTGCCAGCAGTTACGCCCACAGTGGCGAGCAGTACTTC
CASSYAHSGEQYF
>TRBJ2-1|once|TRBV4-3|.
TGCGCCAGCAGCCAAAAAGTGACGCCAGGCATAGAGCAGTTCTTC
CASSQKVTPGIEQFF
>TRBJ2-4|few|TRBV30|TRBD2
TGTGCCTGGGGGGCTAGCGGGGCTGCCAAAAACATTCAGTACTTC
CAWGASGAAKNIQYF
>TRBJ2-7|.|TRBV29-1|TRBD2
TGCAGCGCCGCACTAGCGGGGGCCTACGAGCAGTACTTC
CSAALAGAYEQYF
>TRBJ2-1|once|TRBV5-5|TRBD2
TGTGCCAGCAGCTTGTCGCCTAGCGGGAAAGATGAGCAGTTCTTC
CASSLSPSGKDEQFF
>TRBJ2-7|.|TRBV27|.
TGTGCCAGCAGTCGACAGGGGAGGGGAGACTACGAGCAGTACTTC
CASSRQGRGDYEQYF
>TRBJ2-7|.|TRBV4-1|.
TGCGCCAGCAGCCAAGGACTCGACGCCTACGAGCAGTACTTC
CASSQGLDAYEQYF
>TRBJ1-2|.|TRBV9|.
TGTGCCAGCAGCCCCCAGGGGAGGGACATACCTAACTATGGCTACACCTTC
CASSPQGRDIPNYGYTF
>TRBJ1-1|few|TRBV11-1|TRBD1
TGTGCCAGCAGCTTGGGGACAGGGGGGAACACTGAAGCTTTCTTT
CASSLGTGGNTEAFF
>TRBJ2-1|.|TRBV27|TRBD2
TGTGCCAGCAGTTTAGGGGGGGGAAGATACAATGAGCAGTTCTTC
CASSLGGGRYNEQFF
>TRBJ2-2|.|TRBV4-2|.
TGTGCCAGCAGCCACTTACAGGGATCCGGGGAGCTGTTTTTT
CASSHLQGSGELFF
>TRBJ2-1|.|TRBV10-3|TRBD2
TGTGCCATCAGTGACTCCGGGACTAGCGGGGTCTACAATGAGCAGTTCTTC
CAISDSGTSGVYNEQFF
>TRBJ1-3|.|TRBV7-2|.
TGTGCCAGCAGCCTGGCGGGGAAAGCGGGAAACACCATATATTTT
CASSLAGKAGNTIYF